What follows describes a single TCR beta chain. V shed 0 bases and J 2 bases; nucleotides not matched to a gene: 9. Germline V gene sequence: CDR1 SGHNT, CDR2 YYREEE (reference sequence). The CDR3 sequence is 17 residues long. This entry comes from a study of cytomegalovirus exposure and HLA in healthy donors. Amplification used 60 Vbeta primers and 13 Jbeta primers. TCRdb keeps only in-frame clones here, not all; method: immunoSEQ multiplex PCR. The sample includes approximately 140,000 clones, around 72% of them seen just once. This clonotype was sampled from a middle-aged woman in good health and CMV-seronegative. The chain carries TRBV5-4 and TRBJ2-3; 7 bases are shared with TRBD2. The sequenced sample consisted of PBMCs. This CDR3 reads CASSLVVAGDPTDTQYF. The CDR3 DNA sequence: TGTGCCAGCAGCTTGGTGGTGGCGGGGGATCCCACAGATACGCAGTATTTT.